This note documents a single TCR beta chain sequence. In germline, CDR1 is MGHRA, CDR2 YSYEKL. With 4 bases clipped from V and 4 bases from J, the junction kept 12 bases outside the gene matches. This CDR3 has 16 amino acids. This specimen comes from a study of radiotherapy plus CTLA-4 blockade in lung cancer. The assay was immunoSEQ multiplex PCR, and TCRdb's table has in-frame clones only and misses some. The sample lists about 80,000 clones, 78% occurring once. The TCR originated in a human donor with non-small cell lung cancer whose response to radiotherapy plus ipilimumab could not be evaluated. Some clones in this sample may be carry-over from other donors' samples. This specimen consisted of peripheral blood, obtained from a patient treated with radiotherapy plus ipilimumab. The rearrangement uses TRBV4-1 and TRBJ1-2, with 7 bases aligning to TRBD1. The CDR3 loop is CASSRTWTGGGYGYTF. DNA of the CDR3: TGCGCCAGCAGCCGCACTTGGACAGGAGGAGGCTATGGCTACACCTTC.